The rows below give T cell receptor beta chains drawn from one sample of a study of T cell clones after liver transplantation. Libraries were prepared by immunoSEQ multiplex PCR; TCRdb keeps only in-frame clonotypes and omits some of them. The data show tens of thousands of clones, with more than 70% seen just once and about 9.7% held by the top ten. This material consisted of CD4+ T cells from blood, taken at the 22-month timepoint. Receptors originate from a human patient who received a liver transplant. T cells may partly derive from the graft donor. CDR3s include the opening cysteine and the closing phenylalanine or tryptophan. The D gene is left open where the match is weak. Clone size is given for some rows only: seen once, a few or many times, or a class if the clone is expanded.

len | d_gene | j_gene | abundance | v_gene | CDR3aa | CDR3nt
15 | . | TRBJ2-3 | . | TRBV27 | CASAPRLPSTDTQYF | TGTGCCAGTGCCCCGAGGCTCCCGAGCACAGATACGCAGTATTTT
14 | TRBD1 | TRBJ1-4 | . | TRBV28 | CASSMDRVLEKLFF | TGTGCCAGCAGTATGGACAGGGTTCTTGAAAAACTGTTTTTT
14 | . | TRBJ2-7 | . | TRBV5-1 | CASSEQGDTYEQYF | TGCGCCAGCAGCGAGCAGGGAGATACCTACGAGCAGTACTTC
14 | . | TRBJ1-2 | . | TRBV6-5 | CASSYVTGQRGYTF | TGTGCCAGCAGTTACGTAACAGGACAACGTGGCTACACCTTC
14 | TRBD1 | TRBJ1-5 | . | TRBV6-6 | CASLPGQINQPQHF | TGTGCCAGTCTGCCGGGACAGATCAATCAGCCCCAGCATTTT
16 | TRBD1 | TRBJ1-6 | few | TRBV4-2 | CASSLEGQGDNSPLHF | TGTGCCAGCAGCCTGGAGGGACAGGGTGACAATTCACCCCTCCACTTT
14 | TRBD1 | TRBJ2-5 | . | TRBV6-1 | CASRATGAEKTQYF | TGTGCCAGCCGAGCGACAGGGGCTGAAAAGACCCAGTACTTC
12 | . | TRBJ1-6 | . | TRBV30 | CAAGALNSPLHF | TGTGCGGCCGGGGCGCTTAATTCACCCCTCCACTTT
13 | . | TRBJ1-3 | few | TRBV19 | CASYTNSGNTIYF | TGTGCCAGCTACACCAACTCTGGAAACACCATATATTTT
11 | . | TRBJ2-1 | . | TRBV29-1 | CSLHTNNEQFF | TGCAGCCTGCACACCAACAATGAGCAGTTCTTC
16 | TRBD1 | TRBJ1-3 | . | TRBV7-6 | CASSSGQGISGNTIYF | TGTGCCAGCAGCTCGGGACAGGGTATCTCTGGAAACACCATATATTTT
15 | . | TRBJ2-7 | . | TRBV5-1 | CASAPWGRGSYEQYF | TGCGCCAGCGCTCCGTGGGGTAGGGGTTCCTACGAGCAGTACTTC
12 | . | TRBJ1-6 | few | TRBV6-5 | CASREYNSPLHF | TGTGCCAGCAGGGAATATAATTCACCCCTCCACTTT
16 | TRBD1 | TRBJ1-1 | . | TRBV4-2 | CASSQDHNRGRTEAFF | TGTGCCAGCAGCCAAGATCACAACAGGGGGCGCACTGAAGCTTTCTTT
17 | TRBD1 | TRBJ1-2 | . | TRBV7-9 | CASSPETGSSTNYGYTF | TGTGCCAGCAGTCCGGAGACAGGGAGTTCCACTAACTATGGCTACACCTTC
16 | . | TRBJ1-5 | . | TRBV11-2 | CASSSEQGRANQPQHF | TGTGCCAGCAGCTCAGAACAGGGTAGGGCCAATCAGCCCCAGCATTTT
15 | TRBD2 | TRBJ2-3 | once | TRBV6-1 | CASSELGGITDTQYF | TGTGCCAGCAGTGAATTGGGGGGGATCACAGATACGCAGTATTTT
13 | . | TRBJ1-2 | . | TRBV5-1 | CASTDTTNYGYTF | TGCGCCAGCACGGACACAACTAACTATGGCTACACCTTC
16 | TRBD1 | TRBJ1-5 | . | TRBV28 | CASSPRTGPPDQPQHF | TGTGCCAGCAGTCCGAGGACAGGCCCACCCGATCAGCCCCAGCATTTT
16 | TRBD2 | TRBJ2-2 | . | TRBV11-2 | CASSFASGGDTGELFF | TGTGCCAGCAGCTTTGCTAGCGGGGGGGACACCGGGGAGCTGTTTTTT
14 | TRBD1 | TRBJ1-1 | . | TRBV30 | CAWSPRQGSAEAFF | TGTGCCTGGAGCCCCCGACAGGGTTCCGCTGAAGCTTTCTTT
14 | . | TRBJ2-2 | . | TRBV19 | CASSTPINTGELFF | TGTGCCAGTAGTACCCCCATTAACACCGGGGAGCTGTTTTTT
16 | TRBD1 | TRBJ1-5 | . | TRBV19 | CASSISGQGVNQPQHF | TGTGCCAGTAGTATATCGGGACAGGGAGTCAATCAGCCCCAGCATTTT
14 | . | TRBJ1-4 | few | TRBV11-2 | CASSPRGSNEKLFF | TGTGCCAGCAGCCCTAGGGGGAGTAATGAAAAACTGTTTTTT
16 | . | TRBJ1-4 | . | TRBV6-5 | CASSYGRVGTNEKLFF | TGTGCCAGCAGTTACGGAAGGGTAGGGACTAATGAAAAACTGTTTTTT
17 | TRBD1 | TRBJ1-5 | . | TRBV28 | CASSFRTGANSNQPQHF | TGTGCCAGCAGTTTCCGGACAGGGGCCAATAGCAATCAGCCCCAGCATTTT
14 | . | TRBJ1-5 | . | TRBV6-6 | CSATRGARNQPQHF | TGTTCTGCAACCCGGGGGGCTCGCAATCAGCCCCAGCATTTT